This T cell receptor (beta chain) was profiled in a study of STAT5B mutations in CD4+ large granular lymphocyte leukemia. This was a survey-level run. The protocol was immunoSEQ multiplex PCR, while the TCRdb copy is restricted to in-frame clones and leaves out a portion. In the table there are around 30,000 clones, about 74% of which are singletons. The CDR3 covers 14 residues. Trimming shortened V by 3 bases and J by 0 bases, and 11 bases separated the two germline ends. Looked up from germline, CDR1 is GTSNPN and CDR2 is SVGIG (reference sequence). Sequenced: CD4+ T cells from blood buffy coats. The sequence came from a human donor in good health. This chain uses TRBV30 with TRBJ1-2, with D uncertain. This chain's CDR3 is CAWRRGLTNYGYTF. The CDR3 DNA is TGTGCCTGGAGAAGAGGCCTTACTAACTATGGCTACACCTTC.